The rows below give T cell receptor beta chains drawn from one sample of a study of T cell responses to AZD1222 COVID-19 vaccine. Method: immunoSEQ multiplex PCR; TCRdb's copy keeps in-frame clones and lacks some. The table includes under 200,000 clones, approximately 92% detected once. The sample consisted of peripheral blood, taken on day 0 of AZD1222 vaccination. The source is an adult in good health. Each CDR3 is given with its conserved first and last residue. A D gene is named only where the DNA matches it firmly. Clone size is stated in some rows and not others, as once, few, many or a class when expanded.

d_call,v_call,j_call,clone_size,cdr3_aa,cdr3_nt
TRBD1,TRBV4-1,TRBJ2-2,-,CASSRSPRDRATGELFF,TGCGCCAGCAGCCGGAGTCCCCGGGACAGGGCTACCGGGGAGCTGTTTTTT
-,TRBV7-2,TRBJ1-5,once,CASSSVVNSNQPQHF,TGTGCCAGCAGCTCAGTAGTGAATAGCAATCAGCCCCAGCATTTT
-,TRBV9,TRBJ2-2,few,CASSVAPDTGELFF,TGTGCCAGCAGCGTAGCTCCGGACACCGGGGAGCTGTTTTTT
-,TRBV3-1/TRBV3-2,TRBJ1-5,once,CASSQDGNQPQHF,TGTGCCAGCAGCCAAGACGGCAATCAGCCCCAGCATTTT
TRBD1,TRBV9,TRBJ1-4,-,CASSVPGQGALGEKLFF,TGTGCCAGCAGCGTACCGGGACAGGGGGCGCTTGGCGAAAAACTGTTTTTT
-,TRBV27,TRBJ1-1,once,CASSVQGNTEAFF,TGTGCCAGCAGTGTACAGGGGAACACTGAAGCTTTCTTT
-,TRBV5-5,TRBJ1-2,-,CASSPDLYLYGYTF,TGTGCCAGCAGCCCGGATCTCTACCTCTATGGCTACACCTTC
-,TRBV6-1,TRBJ2-3,-,CASSESRDTDTQYF,TGTGCCAGCAGTGAAAGCAGGGACACAGATACGCAGTATTTT
TRBD1,TRBV4-1,TRBJ1-4,-,CASQRTGKEKLFF,TGCGCCAGCCAAAGGACAGGGAAGGAAAAACTGTTTTTT
-,TRBV6-5,TRBJ1-1,-,CASSYNSEAFF,TGTGCCAGCAGTTATAACTCTGAAGCTTTCTTT
-,TRBV25-1,TRBJ1-2,once,CASGRAWGYTF,TGTGCCAGCGGCAGGGCCTGGGGCTACACCTTC
TRBD2,TRBV2,TRBJ2-3,-,CASSASGVRTDTQYF,TGTGCCAGCAGTGCTAGCGGGGTACGCACAGATACGCAGTATTTT
-,TRBV11-2,TRBJ2-2,-,CASSFSSERNTGELFF,TGTGCCAGCAGCTTTTCTAGCGAACGGAACACCGGGGAGCTGTTTTTT
-,TRBV5-1,TRBJ1-1,-,CASGAQESLNTEAFF,TGCGCCAGCGGTGCACAGGAATCCTTGAACACTGAAGCTTTCTTT
-,TRBV21-1,TRBJ2-5,-,CASSPPRGQGKTQYF,TGTGCCAGCAGCCCACCTCGGGGACAGGGAAAGACCCAGTACTTC
-,TRBV6-6,TRBJ1-2,-,CAAQGPDEGNYGYTF,TGTGCCGCTCAGGGTCCGGACGAGGGGAACTATGGCTACACCTTC
-,TRBV7-9,TRBJ2-2,-,CASSYRTGELFF,TGTGCCAGCAGCTACCGCACCGGGGAGCTGTTTTTT
TRBD1,TRBV3-1/TRBV3-2,TRBJ2-7,few,CASSHRGLSYEQYF,TGTGCCAGCAGTCACAGGGGGCTGTCCTACGAGCAGTACTTC
-,TRBV7-2,TRBJ1-6,-,CASSPDGSYNSPLHF,TGTGCCAGCAGCCCCGACGGCTCCTATAATTCACCCCTCCACTTT
-,TRBV30,TRBJ1-2,-,CAWSVGYGYTF,TGTGCCTGGAGTGTGGGGTATGGCTACACCTTC
TRBD1,TRBV5-4,TRBJ1-5,-,CASSLGTGLNQPQHF,TGTGCCAGCAGCCTTGGGACAGGTCTTAATCAGCCCCAGCATTTT
-,TRBV12-3/TRBV12-4,TRBJ1-5,-,CASSLSLAQPQHF,TGTGCCAGCAGTTTATCCCTTGCTCAGCCCCAGCATTTT
TRBD1,TRBV9,TRBJ2-6,-,CASSVDLRGGAGANVLTF,TGTGCCAGCAGCGTAGATCTTCGAGGGGGCGCTGGGGCCAACGTCCTGACTTTC
-,TRBV12-3/TRBV12-4,TRBJ1-1,once,CASRTNTEAFF,TGTGCCAGTAGAACGAACACTGAAGCTTTCTTT
-,TRBV7-2,TRBJ1-1,-,CASSPGTEAFF,TGTGCCAGCAGCCCTGGGACGGAAGCTTTCTTT
TRBD1,TRBV28,TRBJ2-5,few,CASSSTGVRETQYF,TGTGCCAGCAGTTCGACAGGGGTCCGGGAGACCCAGTACTTC
-,TRBV5-1,TRBJ2-3,-,CASSLGAADTQYF,TGCGCCAGCAGCTTGGGCGCAGCAGATACGCAGTATTTT
-,TRBV6-1,TRBJ2-7,-,CASSEALGFGEQYF,TGTGCCAGCAGTGAAGCTTTGGGGTTTGGGGAGCAGTACTTC
TRBD2,TRBV7-2,TRBJ2-1,-,CASSRTSGGASEQFF,TGTGCCAGCAGCAGGACGAGCGGGGGGGCAAGCGAGCAGTTCTTC
-,TRBV18,TRBJ2-5,-,CASSRGRGGAGETQYF,TGTGCCAGCTCTCGAGGTCGAGGGGGGGCCGGAGAGACCCAGTACTTC